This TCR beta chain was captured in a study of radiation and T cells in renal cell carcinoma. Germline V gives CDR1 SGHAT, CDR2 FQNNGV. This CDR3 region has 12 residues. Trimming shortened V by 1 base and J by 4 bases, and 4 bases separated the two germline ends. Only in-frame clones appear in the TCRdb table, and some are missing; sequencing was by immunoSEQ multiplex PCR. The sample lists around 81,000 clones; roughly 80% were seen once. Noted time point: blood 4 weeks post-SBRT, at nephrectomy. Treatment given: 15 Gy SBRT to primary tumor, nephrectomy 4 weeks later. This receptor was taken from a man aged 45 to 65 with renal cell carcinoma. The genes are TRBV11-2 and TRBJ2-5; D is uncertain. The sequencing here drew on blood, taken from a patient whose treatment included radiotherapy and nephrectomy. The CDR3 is CASSLVGETQYF. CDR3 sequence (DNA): TGTGCCAGCAGCTTAGTCGGAGAGACCCAGTACTTC.